This T cell receptor (beta chain) was sequenced during a study of graft-versus-host responses after intestinal transplantation. Study outcomes and limitations: Among recipient marrow samples, GvH clones were found; some appeared first in ileum or blood. Early HvG declines after transplant were associated with peak circulating GvH clone levels. Patients with graft-donor T cell macrochimerism had high graft-versus-host to host-versus-graft clonal ratios in allografts.

The method was immunoSEQ multiplex PCR; TCRdb's version includes in-frame clones alone and lacks a portion of them. The sample has about 90,000 clones; 80% to 95% are singletons. This CDR3 region has 15 residues. From germline, CDR1 is MNHEY and CDR2 SVGAGI. V was pared by 6 bases and J by 7 bases, with 13 bases of the junction left unmatched. With respect to this clone: The antigen remains unidentified.

This receptor was identified in a human donor who received an intestinal transplant. The J gene is TRBJ1-2, the V gene TRBV6-5; 8 bases map to TRBD1. The sample consisted of unstimulated CD4+ T cells sorted from spleen or lymph node cells, taken before intestinal transplant. In DNA, the CDR3 is TGTGCCAGCAGCCACCCAGACAGGGGAATTGGTGGCTACACCTTC. Protein: CASSHPDRGIGGYTF.